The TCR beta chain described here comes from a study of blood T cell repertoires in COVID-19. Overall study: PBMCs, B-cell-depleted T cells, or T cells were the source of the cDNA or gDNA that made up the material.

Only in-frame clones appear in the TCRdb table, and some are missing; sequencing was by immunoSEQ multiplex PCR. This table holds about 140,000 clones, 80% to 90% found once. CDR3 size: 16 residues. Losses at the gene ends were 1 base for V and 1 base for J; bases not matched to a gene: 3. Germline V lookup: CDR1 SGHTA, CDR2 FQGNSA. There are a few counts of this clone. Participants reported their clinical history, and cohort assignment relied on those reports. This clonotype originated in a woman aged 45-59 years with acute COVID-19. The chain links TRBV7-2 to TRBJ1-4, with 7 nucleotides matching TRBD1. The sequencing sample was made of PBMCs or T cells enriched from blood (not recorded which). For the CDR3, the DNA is TGTGCCAGCAGCTTAGTAGGGGGCGGAACTAATGAAAAACTGTTTTTT. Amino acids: CASSLVGGGTNEKLFF.